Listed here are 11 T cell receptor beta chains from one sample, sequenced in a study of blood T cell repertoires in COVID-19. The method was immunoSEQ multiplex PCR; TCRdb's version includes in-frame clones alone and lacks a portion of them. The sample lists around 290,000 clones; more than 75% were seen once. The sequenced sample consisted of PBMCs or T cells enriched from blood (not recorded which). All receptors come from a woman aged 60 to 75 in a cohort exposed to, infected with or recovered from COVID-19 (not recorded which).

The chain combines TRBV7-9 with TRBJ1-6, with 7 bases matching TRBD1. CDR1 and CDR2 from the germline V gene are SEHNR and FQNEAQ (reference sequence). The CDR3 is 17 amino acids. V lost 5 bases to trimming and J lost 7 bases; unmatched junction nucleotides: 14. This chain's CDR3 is CASSAIQGRTLNSPLHF. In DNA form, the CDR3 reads TGTGCCAGCAGCGCCATACAGGGGAGAACATTAAATTCACCCCTCCACTTT.

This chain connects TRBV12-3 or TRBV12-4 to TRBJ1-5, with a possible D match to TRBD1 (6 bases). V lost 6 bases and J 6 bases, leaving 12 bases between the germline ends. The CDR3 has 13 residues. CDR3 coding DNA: TGTGCCAGCAGCGGGACAAAATCTCAGCCCCAGCATTTT. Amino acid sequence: CASSGTKSQPQHF.

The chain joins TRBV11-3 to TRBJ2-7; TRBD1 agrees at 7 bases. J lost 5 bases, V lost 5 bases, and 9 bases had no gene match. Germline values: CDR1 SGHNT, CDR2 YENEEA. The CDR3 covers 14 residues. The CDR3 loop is CASSTRQGEDEQYF. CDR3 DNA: TGTGCCAGCAGCACCCGACAGGGAGAGGACGAGCAGTACTTC.

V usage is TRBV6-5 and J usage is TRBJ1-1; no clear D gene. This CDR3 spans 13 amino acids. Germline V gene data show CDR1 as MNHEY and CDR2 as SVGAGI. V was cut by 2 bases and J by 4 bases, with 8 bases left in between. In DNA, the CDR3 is TGTGCCAGCAGTTACGGCCGGGGCACTGAAGCTTTCTTT. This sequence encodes CASSYGRGTEAFF.

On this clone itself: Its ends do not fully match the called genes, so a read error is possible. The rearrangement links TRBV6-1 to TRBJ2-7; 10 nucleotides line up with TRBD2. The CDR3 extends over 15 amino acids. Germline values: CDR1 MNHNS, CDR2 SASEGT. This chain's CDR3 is CASSQAGGPSYEQYF. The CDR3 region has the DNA TGTGCCAGCAGTCAAGCGGGAGGGCCCTCCTACGAGCAGTACTTC.

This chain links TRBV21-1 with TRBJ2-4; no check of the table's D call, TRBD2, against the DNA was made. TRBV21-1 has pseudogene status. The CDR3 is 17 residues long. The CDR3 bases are TGTGCCAGCCGGACTAGCGGGAGGACCCTAGCCAAAAACATTCAGTACTTC. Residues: CASRTSGRTLAKNIQYF.

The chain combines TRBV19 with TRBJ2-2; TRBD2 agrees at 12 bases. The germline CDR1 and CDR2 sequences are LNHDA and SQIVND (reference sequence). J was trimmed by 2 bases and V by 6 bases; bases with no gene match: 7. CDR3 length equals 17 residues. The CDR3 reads CASRKTSGRANTGELFF. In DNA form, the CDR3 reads TGTGCCAGTAGGAAGACTAGCGGGAGAGCCAACACCGGGGAGCTGTTTTTT. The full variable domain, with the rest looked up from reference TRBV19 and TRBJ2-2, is DGGITQSPKYLFRKEGQNVTLSCEQNLNHDAMYWYRQDPGQGLRLIYYSQIVNDFQKGDIAEGYSVSREKKESFPLTVTSAQKNPTAFYLCASRKTSGRANTGELFFGEGSRLTVL.

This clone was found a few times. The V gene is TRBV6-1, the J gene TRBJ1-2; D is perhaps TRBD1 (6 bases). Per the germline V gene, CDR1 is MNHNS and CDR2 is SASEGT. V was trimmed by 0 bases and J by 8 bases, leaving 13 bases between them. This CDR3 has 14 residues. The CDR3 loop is CASSEATGRGGYTF. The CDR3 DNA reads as TGTGCCAGCAGTGAAGCGACAGGTCGCGGGGGCTACACCTTC.

The CDR3 nucleotides are TGTGCAAGTCGCTTAGGAGGTACCTACGAGCAGTACTTC. It encodes CASRLGGTYEQYF. This chain links TRBV12-2 with TRBJ2-7; the table's D call of TRBD2 was not tested on the DNA. TRBV12-2 is a pseudogene locus. The CDR3 has 13 residues.

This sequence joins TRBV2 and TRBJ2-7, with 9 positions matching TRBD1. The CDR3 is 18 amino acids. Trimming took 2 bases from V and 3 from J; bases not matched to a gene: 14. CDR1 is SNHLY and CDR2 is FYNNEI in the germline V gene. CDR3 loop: CASSEPQTTGGGFYEQYF. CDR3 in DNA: TGTGCCAGCAGTGAACCACAGACAACAGGGGGCGGTTTCTACGAGCAGTACTTC. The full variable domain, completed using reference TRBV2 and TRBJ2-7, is EPEVTQTPSHQVTQMGQEVILRCVPISNHLYFYWYRQILGQKVEFLVSFYNNEISEKSEIFDDQFSVERPDGSNFTLKIRSTKLEDSAMYFCASSEPQTTGGGFYEQYFGPGTRLTVT.

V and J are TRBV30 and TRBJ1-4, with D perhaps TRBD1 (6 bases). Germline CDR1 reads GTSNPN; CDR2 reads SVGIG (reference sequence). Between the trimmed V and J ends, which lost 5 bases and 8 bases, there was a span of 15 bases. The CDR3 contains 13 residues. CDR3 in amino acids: CAWDSGTTEKLFF. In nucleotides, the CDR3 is TGTGCCTGGGACTCCGGGACAACCGAAAAACTGTTTTTT.